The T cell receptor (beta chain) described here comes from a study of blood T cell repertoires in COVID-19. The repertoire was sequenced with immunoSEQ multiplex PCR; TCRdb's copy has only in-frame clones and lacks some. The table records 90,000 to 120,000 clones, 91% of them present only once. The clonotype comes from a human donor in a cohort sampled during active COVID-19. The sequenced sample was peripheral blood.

For the CDR3, the DNA is TGCGCCAGCAGCTTAACAGATTTGAACACTGAAGCTTTCTTT. It yields the protein CASSLTDLNTEAFF. The chain employs TRBV5-1 and TRBJ1-1; D remains unclear. The CDR3 contains 14 residues. The V end lost 2 bases, the J end lost 0 bases, and 8 bases lay between the germline ends. Germline CDR1 and CDR2: SGHRS and YFSETQ.